The 9 T cell receptor beta chains given below trace back to one sample, sequenced in a study of PD-1 blockade in classical Hodgkin lymphoma. Every single patient, without exception, relapsed after autologous stem cell transplantation, and brentuximab vedotin exposure varied. Here immunoSEQ multiplex PCR was the method, and the copy in TCRdb shows in-frame clones only, minus some. In the table there are 90,000 to 100,000 clones, about 88% of which are singletons. The sequencing here drew on peripheral blood mononuclear cells (PBMCs), taken before the second cycle of nivolumab. Source of these receptors: a human donor with classical Hodgkin lymphoma.

This rearrangement joins TRBV7-9 to TRBJ1-2; 10 nucleotides match TRBD1. Germline-derived CDR1 and CDR2 are SEHNR and FQNEAQ (reference sequence). J was trimmed by 3 bases and V by 4 bases; bases with no gene match: 8. This CDR3 contains 16 residues. The CDR3 DNA follows: TGTGCCAGCAGCTCCCGGGACAGGGGTTTCGACTATGGCTACACCTTC. This gives the protein CASSSRDRGFDYGYTF.

The rearrangement joins TRBV28 to TRBJ2-7, with a tentative D call TRBD1 (7 bases). V was clipped by 6 bases and J by 4 bases, with 13 bases between them. The germline V gene has CDR1 MDHEN and CDR2 SYDVKM. The CDR3 has 13 residues. The CDR3, as DNA: TGTGCCAGCAGCCAGGGGGGCAGGTACGAGCAGTACTTC. Its translation: CASSQGGRYEQYF.

J is TRBJ2-7 and V is TRBV20-1; D gene unclear. The CDR3 is 10 residues long. Between the trimmed V and J ends, which lost 0 bases and 5 bases, there was a span of 2 bases. Germline values: CDR1 DFQATT, CDR2 SNEGSKA (reference sequence). The CDR3 loop reads CSARDNEQYF. CDR3 sequence (DNA): TGCAGTGCTAGAGATAACGAGCAGTACTTC.

This sequence joins TRBV6-1 and TRBJ2-2; D ambiguous. The length of the CDR3 is 14 residues. The ends were cut back, 3 bases at V and 3 bases at J, with 8 bases in the middle. CDR1 MNHNS and CDR2 SASEGT come from the germline V gene. CDR3 in DNA: TGTGCCAGCAGTGATTTTCAAGACACCGGGGAGCTGTTTTTT. The encoded protein is CASSDFQDTGELFF.

The gene calls are TRBV23-1 and TRBJ2-7; TRBD1 agrees at 8 bases. TRBV23-1 belongs to the ORF category, with a function that is uncertain. The CDR3 extends over 15 amino acids. The V segment lost 3 bases and the J segment 3 bases; nucleotides outside the gene matches: 7. The CDR3 loop is CASSHPQGGFYEQYF. As DNA, the CDR3 is TGCGCCAGCAGTCACCCACAGGGGGGATTCTACGAGCAGTACTTC.

J is TRBJ2-7 and V is TRBV18; possibly TRBD1 or TRBD2 for D (5 bases each). In germline, CDR1 is KGHSH, CDR2 LQKENI. V lost 2 bases, J lost 2 bases, and 10 bases lay in between. This CDR3 has 14 amino acids. The DNA for the CDR3 is TGTGCCAGCTCACCAGAGGGGCCCCCCTACGAGCAGTACTTC. The encoded protein is CASSPEGPPYEQYF.

This clone has a handful of counts. V is TRBV10-3 and J is TRBJ1-4, with D hard to call. In germline, CDR1 is ENHRY, CDR2 SYGVKD. The CDR3 contains 13 residues. V shed 4 bases and J shed 7 bases, with 10 bases lying between them. For the CDR3, the DNA is TGTGCCATCAGTGTGGTAGTGGGTGAAAAACTGTTTTTT. Translating it yields CAISVVVGEKLFF.

The V and J genes are TRBV7-6 and TRBJ2-1, with 10 bases fitting TRBD2. This CDR3 region has 16 residues. V gave up 1 base and J gave up 5 bases; unmatched junction bases: 5. Germline V gene data show CDR1 as SGHVS and CDR2 as FNYEAQ. The CDR3 DNA follows: TGTGCCAGCAGCTTAGAAGCGGGAGGGCCGAACAATGAGCAGTTCTTC. Translated, it gives CASSLEAGGPNNEQFF.

CDR3 DNA sequence: TGTGCCAGCAGCTCACTAGCGGGAGGGAATGGTTTCGAGCAGTACTTC. Translated, it gives CASSSLAGGNGFEQYF. The chain employs TRBV7-9 and TRBJ2-7, with 13 bases lining up with TRBD2. Germline V gives CDR1 SEHNR, CDR2 FQNEAQ (reference sequence). The CDR3 extends over 16 amino acids. With V trimmed by 4 bases and J by 6 bases, 9 bases remained unmatched.